What follows are 8 T cell receptor beta chains derived from one specimen sequenced in a study of CD8+CD57+ T cells in acquired aplastic anemia. Genomic DNA was employed as the template in profiling TCR beta VDJ and CDR3. TCRdb passed the reads through MiXCR, listing each CDR3 protein once. The sample lists 200,000 to 250,000 distinct CDR3 sequences; 61% were seen once. Sequencing used sorted CD4+, CD8+, or CD8+CD57+ T cells (not recorded which) from PBMCs. The receptors come from a human donor in good health.

This clonotype came up many times. J is TRBJ2-7 and V is TRBV20-1, with 8 bases matching TRBD1. The V and J ends lost 4 bases and 1 base, in that order; junction bases with no gene match: 3. The CDR3 contains 13 residues. Germline V gives CDR1 DFQATT, CDR2 SNEGSKA (reference sequence). The CDR3 region has the DNA TGCAGTGCTAATGACAGGGGATCCTACGAGCAGTACTTC. Translation gives CSANDRGSYEQYF.

A note on this clonotype: A junction end diverges from the germline sequence, so it may reflect a read error. The chain uses TRBV7-2 and TRBJ2-3, with a weak D call TRBD1 (5 bases). In germline, CDR1 is SGHTA, CDR2 FQGNSA. The CDR3 is made up of 15 amino acids. The CDR3 sequence is CASSFYQGMTDTQYF. CDR3 sequence (DNA): TGCGCCAGCAGCTTTTATCAGGGAATGACAGATACGCAGTATTTT.

The gene calls are TRBV29-1 and TRBJ2-7, with 9 bases lining up with TRBD2. Germline V CDR1 and CDR2: SQVTM, ANQGSEA. The CDR3 extends over 13 amino acids. With 7 bases clipped from V and 4 bases from J, the junction kept 8 bases outside the gene matches. This CDR3 reads CSGTGSGGYEQYF. Written as DNA, the CDR3 is TGCAGCGGCACAGGGAGCGGGGGGTACGAGCAGTACTTC.

The sample holds one count of this clonotype. A junction boundary mismatches the germline segment, possibly from a read error. V usage is TRBV2 and J usage is TRBJ1-1; D gene uncertain. Looked up from germline, CDR1 is SNHLY and CDR2 is FYNNEI. CDR3 length: 15 amino acids. The CDR3 spells CAGSSLGLSNTEAFF. CDR3 sequence (DNA): TGTGCCGGCAGTTCCCTAGGCCTATCGAACACTGAAGCTTTCTTT.

V is TRBV4-2 and J is TRBJ1-1, with TRBD1 matching over 9 bases. This CDR3 has 18 residues. Per the germline V gene, CDR1 is LGHNA and CDR2 is YNFKEQ. The J segment lost 3 bases and the V segment lost 3 bases, leaving 14 bases of the junction unmatched. As DNA, the CDR3 is TGTGCCAGCAGCCACCTTGGCACAGGGGGCTTTATGGACACTGAAGCTTTCTTT. Translating it yields CASSHLGTGGFMDTEAFF.

The chain recombines TRBV24-1 with TRBJ2-3; D may be TRBD1 (8 bases). Looked up from germline, CDR1 is KGHDR and CDR2 is SFDVKD. This CDR3 has 16 amino acids. Trimming cost V 3 bases and J 3 bases, with 15 bases left between them. The CDR3 loop is CATSDGQGGGTDTQYF. DNA for the CDR3: TGTGCCACCAGTGATGGACAGGGAGGGGGGACAGATACGCAGTATTTT.

This clonotype was detected ten times or more. The chain uses TRBV20-1 and TRBJ2-5, with D unresolved. V shed 6 bases and J shed 1 base, with 15 bases lying between them. Germline V CDR1 and CDR2: DFQATT, SNEGSKA (reference sequence). The CDR3 loop spans 14 amino acids. The DNA of the CDR3 is TGCAGTGCCCAAGAGCTGGGCAGCCAAGAGACCCAGTACTTC. Protein product: CSAQELGSQETQYF.

A few counts support this clonotype. The chain is built from TRBV7-3 and TRBJ2-2; D is undetermined. The length of the CDR3 is 10 residues. Germline V CDR1 and CDR2: SGHTA, FQGTGA. V was trimmed by 3 bases and J by 7 bases, leaving 0 bases between them. The CDR3 loop is CASSFGELFF. Written as DNA, the CDR3 is TGTGCCAGCAGCTTCGGGGAGCTGTTTTTT.